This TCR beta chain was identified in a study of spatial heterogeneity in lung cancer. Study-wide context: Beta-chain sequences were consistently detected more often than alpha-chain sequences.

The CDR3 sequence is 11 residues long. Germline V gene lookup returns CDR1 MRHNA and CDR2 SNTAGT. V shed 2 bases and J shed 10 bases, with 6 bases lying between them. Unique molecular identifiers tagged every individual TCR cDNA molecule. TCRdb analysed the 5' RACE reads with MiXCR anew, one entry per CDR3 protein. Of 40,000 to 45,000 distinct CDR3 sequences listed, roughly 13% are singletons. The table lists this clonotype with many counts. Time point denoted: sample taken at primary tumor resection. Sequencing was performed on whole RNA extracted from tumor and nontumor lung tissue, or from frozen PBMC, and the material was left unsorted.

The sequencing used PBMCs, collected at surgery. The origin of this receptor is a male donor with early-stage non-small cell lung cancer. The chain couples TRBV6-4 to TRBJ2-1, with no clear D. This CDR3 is CASSDNSEQFF. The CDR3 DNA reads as TGTGCCAGCAGTGACAATAGCGAGCAGTTCTTC.